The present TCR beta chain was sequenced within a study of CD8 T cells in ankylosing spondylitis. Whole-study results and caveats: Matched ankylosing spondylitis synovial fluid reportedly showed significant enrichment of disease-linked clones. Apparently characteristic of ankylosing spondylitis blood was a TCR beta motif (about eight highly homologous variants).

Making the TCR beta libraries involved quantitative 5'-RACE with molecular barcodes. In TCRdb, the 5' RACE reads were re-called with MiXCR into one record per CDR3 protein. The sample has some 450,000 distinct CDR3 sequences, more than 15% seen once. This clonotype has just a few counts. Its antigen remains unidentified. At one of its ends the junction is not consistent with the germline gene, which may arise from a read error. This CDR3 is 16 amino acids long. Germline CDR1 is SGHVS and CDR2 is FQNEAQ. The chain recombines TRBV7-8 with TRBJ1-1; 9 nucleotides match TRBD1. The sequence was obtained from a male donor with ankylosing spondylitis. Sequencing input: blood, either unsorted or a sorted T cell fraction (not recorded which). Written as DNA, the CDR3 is TGTGCCAGCAGCTACTATGGACAGGGGATGAACACTGAAGTTTTCTTT. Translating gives CASSYYGQGMNTEVFF.